These 5 T cell receptor beta chains originate from one sample sequenced in a study of blood T cell repertoires in COVID-19. This table comes from immunoSEQ multiplex PCR, and its TCRdb copy is limited to in-frame clones, with some not included. The table records 200,000 to 250,000 clones, 70% to 90% of them present only once. The sequencing input was peripheral blood. Receptor source: a man between 18 and 35 years old with active or convalescent COVID-19.

V and J are TRBV7-2 and TRBJ2-3; the D gene is possibly TRBD2 (5 bases). Between the trimmed V and J ends, which lost 1 base and 3 bases, there was a span of 17 bases. There are 17 residues in the CDR3. Germline V gives CDR1 SGHTA, CDR2 FQGNSA. CDR3 residues: CASSLDGFTGTTDTQYF. In nucleotides, the CDR3 is TGTGCCAGCAGCTTAGACGGGTTTACGGGAACGACAGATACGCAGTATTTT.

V gene TRBV11-2 combines with J gene TRBJ2-5, with TRBD1 matching over 9 bases. V lost 5 bases and J lost 5; bases outside the gene matches: 6. CDR3 size: 14 residues. Germline loops: CDR1 SGHAT, CDR2 FQNNGV. This CDR3 is CASSVTGGQETQYF. The CDR3 bases are TGTGCCAGCAGCGTAACAGGGGGCCAGGAGACCCAGTACTTC.

The chain couples TRBV2 to TRBJ2-7; maybe TRBD2 (7 bases). The CDR3 spans 14 residues. Germline loops: CDR1 SNHLY, CDR2 FYNNEI. Trimming left V 6 bases short and J 3 bases short, with 15 bases between. The CDR3 DNA is TGTGCCAGCAGGGGCGGGAGAGGGGGCTACGAGCAGTACTTC. It codes for CASRGGRGGYEQYF.

J is TRBJ1-1 and V is TRBV7-9; TRBD1 matches 12 bases. The junction had 15 bases not matched to a gene; V was cut back by 2 bases and J by 8 bases. Germline V gene sequence: CDR1 SEHNR, CDR2 FQNEAQ (reference sequence). CDR3 length: 18 residues. The CDR3 bases are TGTGCCAGCAGCTTATCGCTATCCGGGACAGGGGGCCCCGACGAAGCTTTCTTT. Its protein product is CASSLSLSGTGGPDEAFF.

V and J are TRBV5-1 and TRBJ1-4; D is uncertain. The CDR3 consists of 14 residues. Trimming left V 4 bases short and J 7 bases short, with 14 bases between. Germline-derived CDR1 and CDR2 are SGHRS and YFSETQ. The CDR3 loop reads CASSPDSRAEKLFF. CDR3 in DNA: TGCGCCAGCAGCCCGGACTCGAGGGCTGAAAAACTGTTTTTT.